The entry below describes one T cell receptor (beta chain). The data originate from a study of monozygotic twins with inflammatory bowel disease. TCRdb reprocessed the 5' RACE reads, keeping one entry per CDR3 protein, no DNA. This listing includes 140,000 to 150,000 distinct CDR3 sequences. The CDR3 loop spans 13 amino acids. From germline, CDR1 is SGHAT and CDR2 FQNNGV. The sample taken for sequencing was blood. The chain is built from TRBV11-2 and TRBJ2-1; TCRdb designates TRBD1, a call that cannot be tested without DNA. The source of this sequence is a human donor with ulcerative colitis or Crohn's disease, or a healthy co-twin of an affected twin (not recorded which). CDR3: CASSSGIYNEQFF.